One and the same sample provided the 21 T cell receptor beta chains below, sequenced in a study of T-cell memory formation after mild COVID-19. TCRdb fed the 5' RACE reads into MiXCR, producing one record per CDR3 protein. The sample has 190,000 or so distinct CDR3 sequences, 10% seen once. Source material: PBMCs or a T cell subset sorted from them (not recorded which). These receptors all come from a man aged 18 to 30 who had mild COVID-19 (a few samples of this study predate the infection). Cell type and time point are not known.

In its sample, this clonotype was seen a few times. The rearrangement links TRBV2 to TRBJ1-1, with 7 bases aligning to TRBD1. The CDR3 has 13 residues. Trimming at V came to 8 bases and at J to 3 bases, leaving 6 bases not matched to a gene. In germline, CDR1 is SNHLY, CDR2 FYNNEI. The CDR3 nucleotides read TGTGCCAGCGGACAGGCGGTGGACACTGAAGCTTTCTTT. Translated: CASGQAVDTEAFF.

A word on this clonotype: A much larger clone lies a single base off, so this may be a read error. This chain uses TRBV10-3 with TRBJ2-2; no definite D call. Germline assignment: CDR1 ENHRY and CDR2 SYGVKD. Trimming left V 0 bases short and J 10 bases short, with 12 bases between. There are 14 residues in the CDR3. CDR3 DNA: TGTGCCATCAGTGAGTCTGGGGTCGCCGTGGAGCTGTTTTTT. This gives the protein CAISESGVAVELFF.

This clonotype has only a few counts. This rearrangement joins TRBV6-5 to TRBJ2-7, with 10 bases identical to TRBD2. This CDR3 is 14 amino acids long. Trimming took 0 bases from V and 6 from J; bases not matched to a gene: 2. Germline CDR1 reads MNHEY; CDR2 reads SVGAGI. The CDR3 sequence: CASSYSLAGVEQYF. Here the CDR3 DNA reads TGTGCCAGCAGTTACTCTCTAGCGGGGGTCGAGCAGTACTTC.

This clonotype showed up just a few times. The chain couples TRBV5-1 to TRBJ2-5, with 7 bases identical to TRBD2. V gave up 5 bases and J gave up 5 bases; unmatched junction bases: 9. CDR3 length: 14 residues. Germline V gene lookup returns CDR1 SGHRS and CDR2 YFSETQ. The CDR3 nucleotides read TGCGCCAGCAGACTCACGGGGGGTCGGGAGACCCAGTACTTC. This gives the protein CASRLTGGRETQYF.

The chain employs TRBV7-9 and TRBJ2-1; 13 positions agree with TRBD2. Germline V lookup: CDR1 SEHNR, CDR2 FQNEAQ (reference sequence). The CDR3 runs to 14 residues. J was trimmed by 9 bases and V by 5 bases; bases with no gene match: 4. The CDR3 loop is CASSILAGGREQFF. CDR3 nucleotide sequence: TGTGCCAGCAGCATACTAGCGGGGGGGCGTGAGCAGTTCTTC.

The chain couples TRBV15 to TRBJ2-5; D gene ambiguous. Trimming took off 0 bases at V and 4 bases at J, with 12 bases between the two ends. CDR1 and CDR2 (germline): LNHNV, YYDKDF (reference sequence). CDR3 length: 15 amino acids. The CDR3, as DNA: TGTGCCACCAGCAGAGATCGTGCTTCGGCAGAGACCCAGTACTTC. Translating gives CATSRDRASAETQYF.

The CDR3 DNA sequence: TGTGCCAGCAGTTTCGCGGGACACCTAAACACTGAAGCTTTCTTT. The encoded protein is CASSFAGHLNTEAFF. V and J are TRBV12-3 or TRBV12-4 and TRBJ1-1; D perhaps matches TRBD1 (6 bases). Trimming removed 3 bases from V and 2 bases from J, with 13 bases in between. The CDR3 extends over 15 amino acids.

The V call is TRBV4-1, the J call TRBJ1-5; 7 bases are a match to TRBD1. V gave up 3 bases and J gave up 6 bases; unmatched junction bases: 14. CDR1 MGHRA and CDR2 YSYEKL come from the germline V gene. The CDR3 runs 17 residues. CDR3 loop: CASSQQPVTGVGQPQHF. In DNA, the CDR3 is TGCGCCAGCAGCCAGCAGCCCGTTACAGGGGTTGGTCAGCCCCAGCATTTT.

The V call is TRBV20-1, the J call TRBJ1-2; TRBD1 aligns across 10 bases. The CDR3 is 11 residues long. Germline CDR1 and CDR2: DFQATT and SNEGSKA (reference sequence). In DNA, the CDR3 is TGCAGGGCCGGGACAGGGGATGGCTACACCTTC. It encodes CRAGTGDGYTF.

This chain joins TRBV5-4 and TRBJ1-2; a possible D gene is TRBD1 (6 bases). The CDR3 length is 14 residues. Germline loops: CDR1 SGHNT, CDR2 YYREEE (reference sequence). V was pared by 3 bases and J by 2 bases, with 11 bases between. CDR3 DNA: TGTGCCAGCAGCTCAGGCAGGGGCAACTATGGCTACACCTTC. Amino acids: CASSSGRGNYGYTF. The complete variable domain, with remaining parts taken from reference TRBV5-4 and TRBJ1-2, reads ETGVTQSPTHLIKTRGQQVTLRCSSQSGHNTVSWYQQALGQGPQFIFQYYREEENGRGNFPPRFSGLQFPNYSSELNVNALELDDSALYLCASSSGRGNYGYTFGSGTRLTVV.

The J gene is TRBJ1-1, the V gene TRBV2, with D perhaps TRBD1 (5 bases). V shed 8 bases and J shed 4 bases, with 14 bases lying between them. The CDR3 runs to 13 residues. Germline-derived CDR1 and CDR2 are SNHLY and FYNNEI. The CDR3 spells CASGDGRVTEAFF. In nucleotides, the CDR3 is TGTGCCAGCGGGGACGGTCGAGTCACTGAAGCTTTCTTT.

This clonotype appeared many times. The chain is built from TRBV7-8 and TRBJ1-2; weak D call: TRBD1 (6 bases). The germline V gene encodes CDR1 SGHVS and CDR2 FQNEAQ. The CDR3 has 13 amino acids. Trimming cost V 5 bases and J 5 bases, with 12 bases left between them. The CDR3 loop reads CASSPWTAYGYTF. The CDR3 DNA sequence: TGTGCCAGCAGCCCCTGGACAGCATATGGCTACACCTTC.

CDR3 nucleotides: TGTGCCAGCAGCGAGCTGGGGGCGGCTGGAAACACCATATATTTT. As protein: CASSELGAAGNTIYF. The V and J genes are TRBV7-9 and TRBJ1-3, with D tentatively TRBD1 (6 bases). The length of the CDR3 is 15 residues. V was clipped by 5 bases and J by 2 bases, with 13 bases between them. CDR1 is SEHNR, CDR2 FQNEAQ, per germline (reference sequence).

This chain links TRBV10-3 with TRBJ2-3, with D unresolved. Trimming removed 2 bases at V and 0 bases at J, with 15 bases between. Germline V CDR1 and CDR2: ENHRY, SYGVKD. The CDR3 is made up of 17 amino acids. The CDR3 loop reads CAISERYDSQSTDTQYF. CDR3 nucleotide sequence: TGTGCCATCAGTGAGCGGTATGACTCGCAAAGCACAGATACGCAGTATTTT.

The chain employs TRBV18 and TRBJ2-7; TRBD1 is a possible D gene (5 bases). Germline CDR1 reads KGHSH; CDR2 reads LQKENI. This CDR3 is 13 amino acids long. V was clipped by 3 bases and J by 3 bases, with 9 bases between them. The CDR3 DNA reads TGTGCCAGCTCACCGGGGCAAGACTACGAGCAGTACTTC. Translating gives CASSPGQDYEQYF. The variable domain in full, with the rest retrieved from reference TRBV18 and TRBJ2-7, is NAGVMQNPRHLVRRRGQEARLRCSPMKGHSHVYWYRQLPEEGLKFMVYLQKENIIDESGMPKERFSAEFPKEGPSILRIQQVVRGDSAAYFCASSPGQDYEQYFGPGTRLTVT.

This clonotype was counted at least ten times. The V gene is TRBV7-2, the J gene TRBJ1-5; D gene unclear. This CDR3 is 14 amino acids long. V was shortened by 2 bases and J by 2 bases, with 7 bases between the two germline ends. Germline lookup yields CDR1 SGHTA and CDR2 FQGNSA. The CDR3: CASSLNGRNQPQHF. As DNA, the CDR3 is TGTGCCAGCAGCTTAAACGGTCGCAATCAGCCCCAGCATTTT.

The chain couples TRBV20-1 to TRBJ2-5; 7 positions match TRBD2. V lost 5 bases, J lost 0 bases, and 6 bases stayed unmatched. This CDR3 has 14 amino acids. Germline V gives CDR1 DFQATT, CDR2 SNEGSKA (reference sequence). The CDR3 is CSALSGLHQETQYF. In DNA form, the CDR3 reads TGCAGTGCTCTGTCGGGACTACACCAAGAGACCCAGTACTTC.

This clonotype appeared a few times. The CDR3 loop reads CASSQAGTYGNSPLHF. CDR3 DNA: TGCGCCAGCAGCCAGGCCGGGACATATGGGAATTCACCCCTCCACTTT. The chain is built from TRBV4-3 and TRBJ1-6; maybe TRBD1 (6 bases). The CDR3 is 16 residues long. Trimming stripped 3 bases from V and 7 bases from J, with 16 bases between. Looked up from germline, CDR1 is LGHNA and CDR2 is YSLEER.

V usage is TRBV6-2 or TRBV6-3 and J usage is TRBJ2-4; TRBD1 matches 7 bases. The CDR3 loop spans 15 amino acids. CDR1 is MNHEY, CDR2 SVGEGT, per germline. V trimming: 6 bases; J trimming: 1 base; junction bases outside the gene matches: 6. The CDR3 DNA is TGTGCCAGCAGAGAGACAGGGCTTGCCAAAAACATTCAGTACTTC. Its translation is CASRETGLAKNIQYF.

This clonotype was recorded a few times. The chain is built from TRBV12-3 or TRBV12-4 and TRBJ2-7; unclear D gene. CDR3 length: 15 residues. V lost 3 bases and J lost 0, with 12 bases in between. The CDR3 region is CASSFRQRSSYEQYF. For the CDR3, the DNA is TGTGCCAGCAGTTTTCGCCAAAGGAGCTCCTACGAGCAGTACTTC.

This clonotype was counted many times. The chain has TRBV4-1 and TRBJ2-4; no clear D gene. The CDR3 runs to 15 residues. The germline V gene has CDR1 MGHRA and CDR2 YSYEKL. Deletions cut 0 bases from V and 4 bases from J, with 10 bases between. CDR3 coding DNA: TGCGCCAGCAGCCAAGATCTGACCTTTAAAAACATTCAGTACTTC. Translated, it gives CASSQDLTFKNIQYF.